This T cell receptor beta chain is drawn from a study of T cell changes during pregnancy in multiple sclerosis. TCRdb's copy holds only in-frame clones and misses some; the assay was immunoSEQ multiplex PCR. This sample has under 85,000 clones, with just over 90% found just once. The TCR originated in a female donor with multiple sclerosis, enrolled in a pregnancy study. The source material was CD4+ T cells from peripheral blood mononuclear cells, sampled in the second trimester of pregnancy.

The chain's CDR3 is CAIGLEYSYEQYF. The CDR3 DNA follows: TGTGCCATTGGTTTAGAATACTCCTACGAGCAGTACTTC. This chain uses TRBV6-1 with TRBJ2-7; D uncertain. The CDR3 spans 13 residues. CDR1 and CDR2 (germline): MNHNS, SASEGT. Trimming stripped 10 bases from V and 0 bases from J, with 13 bases between.